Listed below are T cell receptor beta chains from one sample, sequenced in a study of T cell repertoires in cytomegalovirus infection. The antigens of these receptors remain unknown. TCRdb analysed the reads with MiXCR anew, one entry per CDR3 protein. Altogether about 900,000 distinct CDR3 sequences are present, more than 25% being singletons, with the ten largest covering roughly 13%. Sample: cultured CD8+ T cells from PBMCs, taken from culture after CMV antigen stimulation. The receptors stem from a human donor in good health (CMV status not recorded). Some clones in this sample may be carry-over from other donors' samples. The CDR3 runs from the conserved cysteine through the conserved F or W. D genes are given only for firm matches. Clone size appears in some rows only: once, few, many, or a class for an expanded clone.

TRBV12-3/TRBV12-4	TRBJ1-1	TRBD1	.	CASRYFTGTGNTEAFF	TGTGCCAGCAGATACTTCACCGGGACAGGGAACACTGAAGCTTTCTTT
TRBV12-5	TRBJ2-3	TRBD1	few	CASAIGQGYGGSTDTQYF	TGTGCTAGTGCTATCGGACAGGGCTACGGGGGTAGCACAGATACGCAGTATTTT
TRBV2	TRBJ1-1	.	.	CASLGENTEAFF	TGTGCCAGCCTTGGGGAGAACACTGAAGCTTTCTTT
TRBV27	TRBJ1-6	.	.	CASSTLGGYSPLHF	TGTGCCAGCAGTACCCTAGGGGGGTATTCACCCCTCCACTTT
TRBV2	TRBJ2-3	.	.	CASSEDYTQYF	TGTGCCAGCAGTGAAGACTATACGCAGTATTTT
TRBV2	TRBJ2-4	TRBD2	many	CASSEPAGGGVAKNIQYF	TGTGCCAGCAGTGAACCCGCGGGGGGCGGGGTAGCCAAAAACATTCAGTACTTC
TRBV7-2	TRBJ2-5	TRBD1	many	CASSPGQGILETQYF	TGTGCCAGCAGCCCGGGACAGGGGATATTAGAGACCCAGTACTTC
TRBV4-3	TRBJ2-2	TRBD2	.	CASSQEGSSGGPNTGELFF	TGCGCCAGCAGCCAAGAGGGCTCGAGCGGGGGCCCGAACACCGGGGAGCTGTTTTTT
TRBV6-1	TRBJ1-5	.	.	CANSAGTPNQPQHF	TGTGCCAACAGTGCAGGGACCCCCAATCAGCCACAGCATTTT
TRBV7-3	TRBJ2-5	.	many	CASSSLGVRETQYF	TGTGCCAGCAGCTCTCTCGGAGTGAGGGAGACCCAGTACTTC
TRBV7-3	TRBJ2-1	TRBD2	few	CASRELAGGGDEQFF	TGTGCCAGCAGAGAGCTAGCGGGGGGCGGCGATGAGCAGTTCTTC
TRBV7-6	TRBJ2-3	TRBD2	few	CASSMSGGAGDTQYF	TGTGCCAGCAGCATGAGCGGGGGGGCCGGGGATACGCAGTATTTT
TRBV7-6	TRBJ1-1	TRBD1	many	CASSPLQGGGTEAFF	TGTGCCAGCAGTCCCTTGCAGGGGGGAGGGACTGAAGCTTTCTTT
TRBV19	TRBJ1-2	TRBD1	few	CASSKDDRGYYGYTF	TGTGCCAGTAGTAAGGATGACAGGGGGTACTATGGCTACACCTTC
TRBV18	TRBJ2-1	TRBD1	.	CASSPPDRGSDNEQFF	TGTGCCAGCTCACCACCCGACAGGGGCTCGGACAATGAGCAGTTCTTC
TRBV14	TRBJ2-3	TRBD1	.	CASSQARGLKGTDTQYF	TGTGCCAGCAGCCAAGCTAGGGGGCTCAAGGGCACAGATACGCAGTATTTT
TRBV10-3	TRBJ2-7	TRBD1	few	CAISFRDRNSYEQYF	TGTGCCATCAGTTTCCGGGACAGGAACTCCTACGAGCAGTACTTC
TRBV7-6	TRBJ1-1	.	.	CASSVEIAFF	TGTGCCAGCAGCGTGGAAATAGCTTTCTTT
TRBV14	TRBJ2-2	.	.	CASSQLEYKGIAGELFF	TGTGCCAGCAGCCAGTTAGAATACAAGGGGATTGCCGGGGAGCTGTTTTTT
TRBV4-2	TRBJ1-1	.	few	CASSQGEGGGTEAFF	TGTGCCAGCAGCCAAGGTGAAGGGGGTGGCACTGAAGCTTTCTTT
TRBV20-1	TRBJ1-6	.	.	CSARDHRQNYNSPLHF	TGCAGTGCTAGAGATCACCGACAGAACTATAATTCACCCCTCCACTTT
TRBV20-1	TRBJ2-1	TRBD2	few	CSALRGGVNEQFF	TGCAGTGCACTCCGGGGGGGGGTGAATGAGCAGTTCTTC
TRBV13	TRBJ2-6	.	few	CASNLLSSGANVLTF	TGTGCCAGCAACCTCCTGTCCTCTGGGGCCAACGTCCTGACTTTC
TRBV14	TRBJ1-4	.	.	CASSRLPALARAKANEKLFF	TGTGCCAGCAGCCGGCTCCCGGCTCTGGCAAGGGCCAAAGCTAATGAAAAACTGTTTTTT
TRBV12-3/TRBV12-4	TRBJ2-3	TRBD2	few	CASNSVGLADTQYF	TGTGCCAGCAACTCAGTCGGACTAGCTGATACGCAGTATTTT
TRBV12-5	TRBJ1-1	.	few	CASGLGLNEAFF	TGTGCTAGTGGTTTGGGACTCAATGAAGCTTTCTTT
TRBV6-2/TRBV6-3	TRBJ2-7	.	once	CASSGSGSEQYF	TGTGCCAGCAGTGGATCGGGGAGCGAGCAGTACTTC
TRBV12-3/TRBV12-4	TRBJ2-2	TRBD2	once	CASSFYPLAATGGLFF	TGTGCCAGCAGCTTCTACCCGCTAGCGGCAACCGGGGGGCTGTTTTTT
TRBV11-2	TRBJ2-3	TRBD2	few	CASSWTSGGIGDTQYF	TGTGCCAGCAGCTGGACTAGCGGGGGAATAGGAGATACGCAGTATTTT